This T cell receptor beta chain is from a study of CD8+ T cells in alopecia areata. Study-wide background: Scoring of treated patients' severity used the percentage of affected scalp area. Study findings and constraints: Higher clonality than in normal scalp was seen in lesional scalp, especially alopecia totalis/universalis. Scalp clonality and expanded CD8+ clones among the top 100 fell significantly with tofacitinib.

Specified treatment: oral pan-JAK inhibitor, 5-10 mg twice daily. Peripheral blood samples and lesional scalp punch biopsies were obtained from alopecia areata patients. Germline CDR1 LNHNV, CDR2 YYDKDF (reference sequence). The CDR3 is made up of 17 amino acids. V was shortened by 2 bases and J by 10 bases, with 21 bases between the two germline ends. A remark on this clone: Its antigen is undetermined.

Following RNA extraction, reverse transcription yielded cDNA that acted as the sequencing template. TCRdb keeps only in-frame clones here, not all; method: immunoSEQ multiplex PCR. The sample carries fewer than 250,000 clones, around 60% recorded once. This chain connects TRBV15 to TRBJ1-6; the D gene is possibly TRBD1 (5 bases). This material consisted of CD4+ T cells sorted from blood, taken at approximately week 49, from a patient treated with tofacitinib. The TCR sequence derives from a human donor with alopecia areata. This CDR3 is CATSRPTKGARGSPLHF. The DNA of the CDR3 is TGTGCCACCAGCAGACCGACGAAAGGGGCGCGAGGGTCACCCCTCCACTTT.